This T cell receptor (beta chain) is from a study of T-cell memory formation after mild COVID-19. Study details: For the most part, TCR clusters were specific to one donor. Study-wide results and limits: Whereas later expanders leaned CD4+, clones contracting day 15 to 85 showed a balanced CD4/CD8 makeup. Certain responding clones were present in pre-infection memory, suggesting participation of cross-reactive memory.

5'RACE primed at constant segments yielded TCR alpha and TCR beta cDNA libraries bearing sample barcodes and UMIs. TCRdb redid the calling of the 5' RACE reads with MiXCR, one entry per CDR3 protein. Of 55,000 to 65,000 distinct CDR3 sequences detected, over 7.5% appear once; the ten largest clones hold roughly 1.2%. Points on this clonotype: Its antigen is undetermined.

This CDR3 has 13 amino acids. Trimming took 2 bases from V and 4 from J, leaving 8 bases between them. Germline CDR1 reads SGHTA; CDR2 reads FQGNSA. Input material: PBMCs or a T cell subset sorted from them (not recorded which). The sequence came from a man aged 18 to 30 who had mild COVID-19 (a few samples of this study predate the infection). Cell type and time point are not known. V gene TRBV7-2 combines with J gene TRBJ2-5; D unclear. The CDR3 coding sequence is TGTGCCAGCAGCTTAATGGTGTTAGAGACCCAGTACTTC. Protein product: CASSLMVLETQYF.